This TCR beta chain was profiled in a study of T cell clonality in common variable immunodeficiency. General study results and limits: Compared with healthy controls, CVID subjects showed increased TCRbeta clonality, mostly in about a third.

Germline V gene lookup returns CDR1 LNHDA and CDR2 SQIVND (reference sequence). The length of the CDR3 is 14 residues. Only in-frame clones appear in the TCRdb table, and some are missing; sequencing was by immunoSEQ multiplex PCR. Found here are some 43,000 clones, no singletons; the ten largest cover 2.1%. Comments on this clone: Its specificity is unknown. With the read ending 3 residues before the CDR3 end, the germline J gene is used to fill in that end.

This sequence was found in a person between 18 and 70 years old in good health. Sequenced material: peripheral blood mononuclear cells. The rearrangement joins TRBV19 to TRBJ1-2; 8 nucleotides align to TRBD1. CDR3: CASSIQGANYDYTF. Incomplete CDR3 DNA: TGTGCCAGTAGTATCCAGGGGGCAAACTACGAC. The variable domain in full, with the rest retrieved from reference TRBV19 and TRBJ1-2, is DGGITQSPKYLFRKEGQNVTLSCEQNLNHDAMYWYRQDPGQGLRLIYYSQIVNDFQKGDIAEGYSVSREKKESFPLTVTSAQKNPTAFYLCASSIQGANYDYTFGSGTRLTVV.